This TCR beta chain derives from a study of cytomegalovirus exposure and HLA in healthy donors. With V trimmed by 5 bases and J by 7 bases, 9 bases remained unmatched. The CDR3 runs to 15 residues. Germline values: CDR1 SEHNR, CDR2 FQNEAQ (reference sequence). Use of 60 Vbeta and 13 Jbeta primers characterized the PCR. TCRdb keeps only in-frame clones here, not all; method: immunoSEQ multiplex PCR. The profile shows 150,000 to 200,000 clones, 84% of them singletons. At collection, donors were nominally healthy, but unrecorded immune exposures were probable. To note about this clone: The antigen is not known.

Whole-study results and caveats: An analysis was carried out later, and it reportedly showed fewer N-insertions in an Asian-associated ancestry cluster than the approximately 610-donor mean.

This TCR was sampled from a boy aged 5-17 years in good health and CMV-seronegative. The material sequenced was PBMCs. The chain couples TRBV7-9 to TRBJ1-2; 11 nucleotides agree with TRBD1. Written as DNA, the CDR3 is TGTGCCAGCAGCGGGAAGGACAGGGGGCTCGGTGGCTACACCTTC. The encoded protein is CASSGKDRGLGGYTF.